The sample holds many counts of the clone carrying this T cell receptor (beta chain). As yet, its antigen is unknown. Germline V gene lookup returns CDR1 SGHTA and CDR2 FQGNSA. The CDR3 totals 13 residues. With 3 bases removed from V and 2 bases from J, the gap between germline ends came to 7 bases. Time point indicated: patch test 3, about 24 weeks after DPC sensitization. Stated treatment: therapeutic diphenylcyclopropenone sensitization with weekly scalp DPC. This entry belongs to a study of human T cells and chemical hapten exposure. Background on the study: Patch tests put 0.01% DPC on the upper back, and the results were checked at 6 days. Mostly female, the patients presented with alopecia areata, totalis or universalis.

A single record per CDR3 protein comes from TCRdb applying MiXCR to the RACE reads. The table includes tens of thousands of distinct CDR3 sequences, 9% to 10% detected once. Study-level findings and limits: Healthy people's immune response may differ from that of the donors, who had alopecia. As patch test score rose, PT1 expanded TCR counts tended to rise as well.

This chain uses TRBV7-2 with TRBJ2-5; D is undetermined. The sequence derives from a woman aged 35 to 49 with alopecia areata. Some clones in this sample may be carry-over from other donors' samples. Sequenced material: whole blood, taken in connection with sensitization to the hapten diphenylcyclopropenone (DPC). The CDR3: CASSFSRQETQYF. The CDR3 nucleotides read TGTGCCAGCAGCTTCTCTAGACAAGAGACCCAGTACTTC.